This TCR beta chain derives from a study of blood T cell repertoires in COVID-19. Overall study context: The analysed material was cDNA or gDNA that came from T cells, B-cell-depleted T cells, or PBMCs.

As processed by the authors: Reference gene primer amplification in the assay estimated nucleated cell counts. Some clones are missing from TCRdb's copy, which holds only in-frame ones; the method was immunoSEQ multiplex PCR. V and J calls plus clone size are reproduced from that table; the DNA served to infer D and trimming. Among fewer than 200,000 clones listed, roughly nine tenths were seen once. This CDR3 has 17 residues. Germline CDR1 is SGHVS and CDR2 is FNYEAQ. V lost 5 bases to trimming and J lost 0 bases; unmatched junction nucleotides: 6. This chain connects TRBV7-6 to TRBJ2-6; 8 nucleotides align to TRBD1. This TCR was recovered from an older man with active or convalescent COVID-19. Sequenced sample: peripheral blood. The CDR3 sequence: CASSITGGVSGANVLTF. The CDR3, as DNA: TGTGCCAGCAGCATAACAGGGGGAGTCTCTGGGGCCAACGTCCTGACTTTC.